The TCR beta chain under discussion was sequenced for a study of CD8 T cells in Susac syndrome. V was pared by 0 bases and J by 7 bases, with 6 bases of the junction left unmatched. CDR3 size: 14 residues. Looked up from germline, CDR1 is GTSNPN and CDR2 is SVGIG (reference sequence). Random hexamers primed reverse transcription of about 0.5 to 1 ug RNA. TCRdb used MiXCR to reprocess the immunoSEQ multiplex PCR reads, holding one entry per CDR3 protein. This table holds 200,000 to 300,000 distinct CDR3 sequences, roughly 95% found once. Input material: CD4+ T cells from PBMCs. This TCR came from a human donor with Susac syndrome. This chain connects TRBV30 to TRBJ1-5, with TRBD1 matching over 7 bases. The CDR3 nucleotides are TGTGCCTGGAGTGTATGGCAGGGGGTACAGCCCCAGCATTTT. This translates into CAWSVWQGVQPQHF.